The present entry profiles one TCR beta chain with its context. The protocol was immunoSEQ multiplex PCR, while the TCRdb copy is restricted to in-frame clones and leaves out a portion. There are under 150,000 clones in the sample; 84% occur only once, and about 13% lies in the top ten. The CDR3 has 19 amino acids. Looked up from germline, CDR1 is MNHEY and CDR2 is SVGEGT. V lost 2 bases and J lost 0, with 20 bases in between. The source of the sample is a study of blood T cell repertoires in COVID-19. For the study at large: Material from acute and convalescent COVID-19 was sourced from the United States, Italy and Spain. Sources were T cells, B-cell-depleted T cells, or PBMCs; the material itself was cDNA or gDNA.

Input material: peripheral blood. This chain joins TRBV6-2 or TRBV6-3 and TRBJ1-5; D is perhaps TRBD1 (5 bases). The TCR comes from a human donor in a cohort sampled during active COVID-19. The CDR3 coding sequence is TGTGCCAGCAGTTACGGGGCAAGAGGACCCGAATATAGCAATCAGCCCCAGCATTTT. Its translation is CASSYGARGPEYSNQPQHF.